The clone carrying this TCR beta chain was detected ten times or more. Its antigen is still unknown. These data come from a study of T cells in Graves' hyperthyroidism and ophthalmopathy. Diagnosis of hyperthyroidism was new in patients aged 18 to 65, and its duration was under 2 months. A patient was excluded if there was uncontrolled infection, other autoimmune disease, pregnancy or lactation. Diagnosis rested on symptoms, serum thyroxine and TRAb, thyroid ultrasound, and orbital computed tomography. Amplification of TCR beta CDR3 regions used RNA as the template. The primer set for the first-round RT-PCR of the TCR CDR3 was HTBI. TCRdb re-derived calls from the multiplex PCR reads in MiXCR, one entry per CDR3 protein. The sample has 300,000 to 450,000 distinct CDR3 sequences, around 14% seen once. Broader study findings: The model foresaw ophthalmopathy a median around 6 months prior to onset.

This CDR3 has 14 residues. Trimming stripped 3 bases from V and 2 bases from J, with 14 bases between. Germline values: CDR1 DFQATT, CDR2 SNEGSKA (reference sequence). This TCR was recovered from a woman under 30 with Graves' hyperthyroidism that later progressed to Graves' ophthalmopathy. Sample: blood. The chain couples TRBV20-1 to TRBJ2-7; D unresolved. CDR3 DNA sequence: TGCAGTGCTAGGGGCGGATCGTCCCCCTACGAGCAGTACTTC. This sequence encodes CSARGGSSPYEQYF.